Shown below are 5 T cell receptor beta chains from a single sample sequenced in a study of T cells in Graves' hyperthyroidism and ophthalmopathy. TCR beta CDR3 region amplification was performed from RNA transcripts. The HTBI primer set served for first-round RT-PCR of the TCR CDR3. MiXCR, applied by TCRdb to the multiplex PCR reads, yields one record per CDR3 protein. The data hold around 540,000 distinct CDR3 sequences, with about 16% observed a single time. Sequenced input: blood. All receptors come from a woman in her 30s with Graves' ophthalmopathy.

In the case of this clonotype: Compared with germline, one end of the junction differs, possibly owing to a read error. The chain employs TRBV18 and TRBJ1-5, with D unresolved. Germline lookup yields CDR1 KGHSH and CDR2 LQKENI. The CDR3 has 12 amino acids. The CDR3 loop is CAGSPQNQPQHF. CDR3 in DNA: TGTGCCGGCTCACCGCAGAATCAGCCCCAGCATTTT.

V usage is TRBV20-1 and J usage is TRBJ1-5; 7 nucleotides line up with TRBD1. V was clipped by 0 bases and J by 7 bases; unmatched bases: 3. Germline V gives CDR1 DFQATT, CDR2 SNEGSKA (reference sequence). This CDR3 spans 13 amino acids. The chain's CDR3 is CSARDHRGQPQHF. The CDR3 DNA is TGCAGTGCTAGAGACCACAGGGGCCAGCCCCAGCATTTT.

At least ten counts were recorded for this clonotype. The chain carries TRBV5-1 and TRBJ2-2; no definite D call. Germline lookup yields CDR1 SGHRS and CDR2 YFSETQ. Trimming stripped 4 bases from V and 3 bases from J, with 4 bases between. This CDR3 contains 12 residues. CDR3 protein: CASSIDTGELFF. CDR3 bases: TGCGCCAGCAGCATCGACACCGGGGAGCTGTTTTTT.

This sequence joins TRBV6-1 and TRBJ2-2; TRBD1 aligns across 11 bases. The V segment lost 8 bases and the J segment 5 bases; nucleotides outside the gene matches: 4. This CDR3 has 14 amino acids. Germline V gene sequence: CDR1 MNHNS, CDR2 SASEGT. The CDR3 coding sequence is TGTGCCAGCCGGGACAGGGGGTATACCGGGGAGCTGTTTTTT. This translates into CASRDRGYTGELFF.

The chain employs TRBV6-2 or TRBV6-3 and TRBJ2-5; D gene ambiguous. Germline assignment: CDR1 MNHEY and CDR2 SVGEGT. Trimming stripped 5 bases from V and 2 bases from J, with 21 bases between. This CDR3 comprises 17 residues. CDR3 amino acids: CASSHSTGRIQQETQYF. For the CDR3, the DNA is TGTGCCAGCAGTCATTCCACGGGCAGAATTCAACAAGAGACCCAGTACTTC.